The T cell receptor (beta chain) under discussion was sequenced for a study of T cell responses to AZD1222 COVID-19 vaccine. Sequencing was performed with immunoSEQ multiplex PCR; in TCRdb, only in-frame clones are kept and a portion is missing. The sample consists of about 100,000 clones, around 87% of them appearing once. With V trimmed by 5 bases and J by 8 bases, 5 bases remained unmatched. Germline V lookup: CDR1 MNHEY, CDR2 SMNVEV (reference sequence). CDR3 length: 13 amino acids. Of note for this clone: Its cognate antigen is unknown.

General study findings and limits: Among those given AZD1222, only five or six were seropositive at baseline. Receipt of two AZD1222 doses was followed by a rise in Spike-specific TCR breadth and depth. The study found vaccine-associated CD4 TCRs spanning spike, dominant at 160-218 and 743-854.

This clonotype was obtained from an adult in good health. This chain connects TRBV27 to TRBJ1-4; 7 bases agree with TRBD1. The material sequenced was peripheral blood, taken on day 0 of AZD1222 vaccination. CDR3 in amino acids: CASSDREGEKLFF. In nucleotides, the CDR3 is TGTGCCAGCAGTGACAGGGAGGGCGAAAAACTGTTTTTT.